The 10 T cell receptor beta chains listed next were all sequenced from one sample in a study of T cell repertoires in cytomegalovirus infection. TCRdb reprocessed the reads via MiXCR and lists one record per CDR3 protein. The sample has 350,000 to 550,000 distinct CDR3 sequences, roughly 30% seen once. Sequencing was performed on PBMCs. These receptors were obtained from a human donor in good health (CMV status not recorded). Some clones in this sample may be carry-over from other donors' samples.

The rearrangement links TRBV7-9 to TRBJ2-7, with unresolved D. The CDR3 runs to 13 residues. V was cut by 7 bases and J by 3 bases, with 13 bases left in between. Per the germline V gene, CDR1 is SEHNR and CDR2 is FQNEAQ (reference sequence). The CDR3 sequence is CASIGTDHYEQYF. CDR3 DNA: TGTGCCAGCATCGGAACGGACCACTACGAGCAGTACTTC.

V and J are TRBV27 and TRBJ1-1; D not resolved. This CDR3 contains 15 residues. Germline V CDR1 and CDR2: MNHEY, SMNVEV (reference sequence). Trimming stripped 2 bases from V and 3 bases from J, with 13 bases between. CDR3 in DNA: TGTGCCAGCAGTTTAACGGGAGAAGGATACACTGAAGCTTTCTTT. It codes for CASSLTGEGYTEAFF.

The chain links TRBV12-3 or TRBV12-4 to TRBJ2-1; tentative D call: TRBD1 (7 bases). The CDR3 is 14 residues long. Deletions cut 6 bases from V and 6 bases from J, with 15 bases between. CDR3 loop: CASSRLQGGNEQFF. DNA for the CDR3: TGTGCCAGCAGCCGTCTCCAGGGGGGCAATGAGCAGTTCTTC.

V gene TRBV6-1 combines with J gene TRBJ2-7; D remains ambiguous. This CDR3 comprises 12 residues. Germline-derived CDR1 and CDR2 are MNHNS and SASEGT. Trimming cost V 6 bases and J 3 bases, with 9 bases left between them. The CDR3 protein is CASRGIYYEQYF. CDR3 nucleotides: TGTGCCAGCAGGGGGATTTACTACGAGCAGTACTTC.

Notes on this clonotype: Given the absence of the conserved phenylalanine or tryptophan at the CDR3 end, a read error is likely. The CDR3 reads CAWSGGETQYL. The CDR3 nucleotides are TGTGCCTGGAGTGGCGGGGAGACCCAGTACTTA. The chain is built from TRBV30 and TRBJ2-5, with D possibly TRBD2 on 5 matching bases. This CDR3 region has 11 residues. Germline V CDR1 and CDR2: GTSNPN, SVGIG (reference sequence). The germline V and J ends were trimmed by 1 base and 5 bases, with 5 bases remaining between them.

The chain is built from TRBV28 and TRBJ2-1; 10 nucleotides match TRBD2. The CDR3 length is 17 residues. Germline V lookup: CDR1 MDHEN, CDR2 SYDVKM. Germline trimming cut 8 bases from V and 0 bases from J; bases unmatched to any gene: 10. The chain's CDR3 is CASSFELAGVSYNEQFF. The CDR3 nucleotides are TGTGCCAGCTCCTTTGAGCTAGCGGGGGTCTCCTACAATGAGCAGTTCTTC.

About this clonotype itself: At one end, the junction sequence differs from germline, possibly due to a read error. The chain carries TRBV7-6 and TRBJ2-5; 7 positions agree with TRBD2. Germline values: CDR1 SGHVS, CDR2 FNYEAQ. The CDR3 has 15 residues. The CDR3 bases are TGTTCCAGCAGCCCAGCTGGGGGGGTCCTTGAGACCCAGTACTTC. This gives the protein CSSSPAGGVLETQYF. Full variable domain (rest looked up from reference TRBV7-6 and TRBJ2-5): GAGVSQSPRYKVTKRGQDVALRCDPISGHVSLYWYRQALGQGPEFLTYFNYEAQQDKSGLPNDRFSAERPEGSISTLTIQRTEQRDSAMYRCSSSPAGGVLETQYFGPGTRLLVL.

This clonotype was recorded many times. This sequence joins TRBV12-3 or TRBV12-4 and TRBJ1-1; a possible D gene is TRBD1 (6 bases). The CDR3 length is 14 residues. The V end lost 6 bases, the J end lost 3 bases, and 14 bases lay between the germline ends. CDR3 sequence reads: CASRLRDTYTEAFF. CDR3 sequence (DNA): TGTGCCAGCAGGCTCCGGGACACCTACACTGAAGCTTTCTTT.

V is TRBV11-2 and J is TRBJ2-5, with no clear D. Germline values: CDR1 SGHAT, CDR2 FQNNGV. V lost 5 bases to trimming and J lost 2 bases, with 12 bases between them. This CDR3 comprises 14 residues. The CDR3 DNA reads TGTGCCAGCAGCCTTAGATGGCAGCAAGAGACCCAGTACTTC. This sequence encodes CASSLRWQQETQYF.

This clonotype was observed at least ten times. At one boundary the junction diverges from the germline segment, which might be a read error. V is TRBV7-2 and J is TRBJ1-6, with 8 bases lining up with TRBD1. This CDR3 has 17 residues. The germline gives CDR1 SGHTA, CDR2 FQGNSA. CDR3 nucleotides: TGTGCCAGCAACTTAGGACAGGGAAACTCCTATAATTCACCCCTCCACTTT. Amino acid sequence: CASNLGQGNSYNSPLHF.